This TCR beta chain was captured by sequencing in a study of T-cell reconstitution after alpha-beta-depleted transplantation in children. This clonotype was counted at least ten times. This sample's TCRbeta library carried unique molecular identifier barcodes. TCRdb reprocessed the PCR reads with MiXCR, giving one entry per CDR3 protein. The sample shows 600,000 to 700,000 distinct CDR3 sequences, over 15% of them seen only once. The CDR3 contains 15 residues. CDR1 is DFQATT and CDR2 is SNEGSKA in the germline V gene (reference sequence). Germline trimming cut 2 bases from V and 1 base from J; bases unmatched to any gene: 6.

The V and J genes are TRBV20-1 and TRBJ1-1; 8 positions match TRBD1. The sequences come from PBMCs from the stem cell graft donor, collected from the stem cell graft. The receptor was derived from a human donor who donated a stem cell graft to a child with acute myeloid leukemia. The CDR3 loop is CSARSRDRPNTEAFF. CDR3 nucleotide sequence: TGCAGTGCTAGATCCCGGGACAGGCCGAACACTGAAGCTTTCTTT.